This TCR beta chain was sequenced during a study of Graves' ophthalmopathy and Graves' hyperthyroidism. Study-level background: Peripheral blood collection took place at initial diagnosis, before any treatment.

Scientists amplified the TCR beta CDR3 regions from RNA transcripts. First-round RT-PCR with HTBI primers preceded a second-round multiplex PCR. MiXCR was run by TCRdb on the multiplex PCR reads, yielding one entry per CDR3 protein. The sample records 740,000 or so distinct CDR3 sequences, around 40% being singletons. If patients had other autoimmune diseases, uncontrolled infections, pregnancy or lactation, they were excluded. Findings of the study overall: The model predicted ophthalmopathy progression with around 69% sensitivity and around 72% specificity.

With 5 bases removed from V and 1 base from J, the gap between germline ends came to 20 bases. CDR3 length equals 17 residues. Looked up from germline, CDR1 is SEHNR and CDR2 is FQNEAQ (reference sequence). This clonotype was seen a few times. The antigen is not known. This TCR was sampled from an adult man with Graves' ophthalmopathy. J is TRBJ1-1 and V is TRBV7-9, with D perhaps matching TRBD1 (6 bases). Sequencing was performed on peripheral blood. The CDR3 DNA sequence: TGTGCCAGCAGCCGGATTATGATACGGACAGAGAACACTGAAGCTTTCTTT. It specifies CASSRIMIRTENTEAFF.